The rows below give T cell receptor beta chains drawn from one sample of a study of beta chain features in type 1 diabetes. The data were produced by immunoSEQ multiplex PCR, yet TCRdb's version contains in-frame clones alone and is incomplete. In the table there are about 320,000 clones, roughly 15% of which are singletons. What was sequenced was central memory CD4+ T cells from blood. The receptor set was obtained from a man aged 30 to 45 in good health. Both conserved end residues are part of each CDR3. The D gene is left open where the match is weak. Size is stated for part of the rows, as once, few or many counts, or as a class when the clone is expanded.

v_call	d_call	clone_size	j_call	cdr3_aa	cdr3_nt
TRBV5-1	.	few	TRBJ2-3	CASSLAGGTSTDTQYF	TGCGCCAGCAGCTTGGCCGGGGGCACTAGCACAGATACGCAGTATTTT
TRBV7-2	.	.	TRBJ2-3	CASSLRRIGTDTQYF	TGTGCCAGCAGCCTTCGGAGAATTGGCACAGATACGCAGTATTTT
TRBV7-2	TRBD1	few	TRBJ2-1	CASSLGPVGQGNEQFF	TGTGCCAGCAGCTTGGGGCCGGTGGGACAGGGGAATGAGCAGTTCTTC
TRBV2	.	.	TRBJ2-3	CASSATPERGTQYF	TGTGCCAGCAGCGCCACACCAGAGAGGGGTACGCAGTATTTT
TRBV11-2	TRBD2	few	TRBJ2-1	CASSLSGGAYNEQFF	TGTGCCAGCAGCTTAAGCGGGGGGGCTTACAATGAGCAGTTCTTC
TRBV6-5	TRBD1	.	TRBJ2-5	CASSYQGGRETQYF	TGTGCCAGCAGTTACCAAGGGGGCCGGGAGACCCAGTACTTC
TRBV7-8	TRBD2	once	TRBJ2-1	CASSLVATSGEQFF	TGTGCCAGCAGCTTAGTCGCGACTAGCGGGGAGCAGTTCTTC
TRBV14	.	.	TRBJ2-2	CASSLRTANTGELFF	TGTGCCAGCAGCTTACGGACAGCGAACACCGGGGAGCTGTTTTTT
TRBV29-1	.	few	TRBJ2-2	CSVSVGPGAGELFF	TGCAGCGTTTCGGTTGGACCGGGGGCCGGGGAGCTGTTTTTT
TRBV2	.	.	TRBJ2-1	CASSEVGGRTYNEQFF	TGTGCCAGCAGTGAGGTTGGGGGGCGGACCTACAATGAGCAGTTCTTC
TRBV9	TRBD1	few	TRBJ1-1	CASSPLTGVGTEAFF	TGTGCCAGCAGCCCTTTGACAGGGGTGGGCACTGAAGCTTTCTTT